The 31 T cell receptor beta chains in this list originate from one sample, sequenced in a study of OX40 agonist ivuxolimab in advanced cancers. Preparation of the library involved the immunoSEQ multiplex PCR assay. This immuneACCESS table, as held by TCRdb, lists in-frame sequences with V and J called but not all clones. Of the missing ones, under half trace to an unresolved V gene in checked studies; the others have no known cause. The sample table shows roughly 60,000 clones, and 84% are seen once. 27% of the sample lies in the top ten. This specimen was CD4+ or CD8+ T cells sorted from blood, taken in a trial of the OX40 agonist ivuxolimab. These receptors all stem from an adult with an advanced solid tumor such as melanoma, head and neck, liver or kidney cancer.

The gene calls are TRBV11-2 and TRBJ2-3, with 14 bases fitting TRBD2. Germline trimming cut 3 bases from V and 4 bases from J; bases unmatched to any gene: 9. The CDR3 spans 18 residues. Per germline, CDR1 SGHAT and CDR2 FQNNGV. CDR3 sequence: CASSFYSPGLAGADTQYF. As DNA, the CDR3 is TGTGCCAGCAGCTTTTATTCTCCGGGACTAGCGGGAGCAGATACGCAGTATTTT.

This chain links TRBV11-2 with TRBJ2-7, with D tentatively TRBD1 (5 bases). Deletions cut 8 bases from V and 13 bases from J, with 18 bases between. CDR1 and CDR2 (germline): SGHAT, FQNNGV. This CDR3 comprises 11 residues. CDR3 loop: CASLQRGQSYF. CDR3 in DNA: TGTGCCAGCCTTCAAAGGGGCCAATCATACTTC.

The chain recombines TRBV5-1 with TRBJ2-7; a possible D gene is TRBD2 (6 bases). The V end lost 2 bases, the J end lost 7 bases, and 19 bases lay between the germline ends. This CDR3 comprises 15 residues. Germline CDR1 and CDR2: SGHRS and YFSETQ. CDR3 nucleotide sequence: TGCGCCAGCAGCTTAAGGCGCGGGAAGTCGGGGGAGCAGTACTTC. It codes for CASSLRRGKSGEQYF.

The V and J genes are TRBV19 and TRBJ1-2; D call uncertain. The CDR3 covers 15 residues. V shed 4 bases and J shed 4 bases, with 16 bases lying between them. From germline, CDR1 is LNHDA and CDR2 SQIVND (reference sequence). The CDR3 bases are TGTGCCAGTAGTACCCTTGAGCACAGTATCTATGGCTACACCTTC. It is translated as CASSTLEHSIYGYTF.

CDR3 sequence reads: CASSIGTGSNSPLHF. The DNA of the CDR3 is TGCGCCAGCAGTATCGGGACAGGGAGTAATTCACCCCTCCACTTT. The V call is TRBV5-1, the J call TRBJ1-6; 9 nucleotides line up with TRBD1. Trimming cost V 5 bases and J 6 bases; bases outside gene matches: 6. This CDR3 has 15 amino acids. Germline lookup yields CDR1 SGHRS and CDR2 YFSETQ.

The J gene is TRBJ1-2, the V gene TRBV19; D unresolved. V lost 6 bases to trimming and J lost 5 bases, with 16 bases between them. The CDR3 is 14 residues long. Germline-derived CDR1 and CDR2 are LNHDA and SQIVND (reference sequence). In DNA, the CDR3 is TGTGCCAGTAGACGGGAACGGGGAATTTATGGCTACACCTTC. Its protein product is CASRRERGIYGYTF.

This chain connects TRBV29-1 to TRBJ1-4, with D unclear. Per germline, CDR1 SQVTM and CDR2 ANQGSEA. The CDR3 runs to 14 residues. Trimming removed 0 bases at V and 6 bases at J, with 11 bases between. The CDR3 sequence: CSVEDRRRDEKLFF. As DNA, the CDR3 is TGCAGCGTTGAAGATCGTAGGAGGGATGAAAAACTGTTTTTT.

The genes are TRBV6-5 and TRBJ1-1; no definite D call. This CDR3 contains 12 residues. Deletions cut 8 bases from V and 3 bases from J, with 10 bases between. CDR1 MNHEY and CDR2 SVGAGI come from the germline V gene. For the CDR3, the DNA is TGTGCCAGCCGACAAAGGTACACTGAAGCTTTCTTT. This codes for CASRQRYTEAFF.

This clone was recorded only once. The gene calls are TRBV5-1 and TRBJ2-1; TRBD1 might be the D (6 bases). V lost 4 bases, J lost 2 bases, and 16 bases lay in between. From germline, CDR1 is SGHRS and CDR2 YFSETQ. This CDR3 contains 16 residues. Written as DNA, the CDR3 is TGCGCCAGCAGCCGAGGACAGTTTTCAGCCTACAATGAGCAGTTCTTC. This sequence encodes CASSRGQFSAYNEQFF.

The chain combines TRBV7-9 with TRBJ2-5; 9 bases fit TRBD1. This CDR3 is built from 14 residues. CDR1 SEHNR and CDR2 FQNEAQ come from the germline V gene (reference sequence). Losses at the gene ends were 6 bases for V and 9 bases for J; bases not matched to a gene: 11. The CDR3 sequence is CASSRWDRAAAQYF. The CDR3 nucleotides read TGTGCCAGCAGTCGTTGGGACAGGGCTGCGGCCCAGTACTTC.

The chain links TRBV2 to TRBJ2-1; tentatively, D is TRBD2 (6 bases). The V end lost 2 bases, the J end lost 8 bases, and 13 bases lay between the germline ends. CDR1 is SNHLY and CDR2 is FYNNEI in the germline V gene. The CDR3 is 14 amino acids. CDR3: CASSETGLGYEQFF. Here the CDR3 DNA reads TGTGCCAGCAGTGAAACGGGACTGGGGTATGAGCAGTTCTTC.

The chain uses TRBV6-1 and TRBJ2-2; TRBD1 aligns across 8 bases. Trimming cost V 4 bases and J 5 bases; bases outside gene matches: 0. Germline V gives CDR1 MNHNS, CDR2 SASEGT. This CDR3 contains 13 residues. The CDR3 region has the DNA TGTGCCAGCAGTGGGACAGGGACCGGGGAGCTGTTTTTT. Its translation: CASSGTGTGELFF.

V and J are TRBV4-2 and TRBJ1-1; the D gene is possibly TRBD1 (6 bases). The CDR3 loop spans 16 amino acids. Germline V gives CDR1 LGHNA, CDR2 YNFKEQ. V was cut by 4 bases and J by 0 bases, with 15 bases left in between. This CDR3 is CASSRNREVVNTEAFF. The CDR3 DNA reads TGTGCCAGCAGCCGAAACAGGGAGGTGGTGAACACTGAAGCTTTCTTT.

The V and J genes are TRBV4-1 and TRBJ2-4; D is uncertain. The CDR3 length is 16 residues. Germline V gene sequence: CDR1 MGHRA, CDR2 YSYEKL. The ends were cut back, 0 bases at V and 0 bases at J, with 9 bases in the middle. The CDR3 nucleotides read TGCGCCAGCAGCCAAGAATTTAGGGTAGCCAAAAACATTCAGTACTTC. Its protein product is CASSQEFRVAKNIQYF.

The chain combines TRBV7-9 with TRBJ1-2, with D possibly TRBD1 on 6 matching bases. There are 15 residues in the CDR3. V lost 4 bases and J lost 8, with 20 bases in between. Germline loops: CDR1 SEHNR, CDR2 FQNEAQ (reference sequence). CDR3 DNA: TGTGCCAGCAGCTCGACCCTTGGGGGGGCGCAGGGCTACACCTTC. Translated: CASSSTLGGAQGYTF.

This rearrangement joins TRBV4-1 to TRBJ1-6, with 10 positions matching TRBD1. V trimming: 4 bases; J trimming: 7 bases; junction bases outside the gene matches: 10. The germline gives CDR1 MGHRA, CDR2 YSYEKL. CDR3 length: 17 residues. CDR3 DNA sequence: TGCGCCAGCAGCCTTTTTACCAGGGACAGGGGAAATTCACCCCTCCACTTT. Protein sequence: CASSLFTRDRGNSPLHF.

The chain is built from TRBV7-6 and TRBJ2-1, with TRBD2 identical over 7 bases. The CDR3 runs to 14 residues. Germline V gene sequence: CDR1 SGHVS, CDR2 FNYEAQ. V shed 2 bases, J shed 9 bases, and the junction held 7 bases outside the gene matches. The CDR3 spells CASSLTGGLIEQFF. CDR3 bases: TGTGCCAGCAGCTTAACGGGAGGCCTGATTGAGCAGTTCTTC.

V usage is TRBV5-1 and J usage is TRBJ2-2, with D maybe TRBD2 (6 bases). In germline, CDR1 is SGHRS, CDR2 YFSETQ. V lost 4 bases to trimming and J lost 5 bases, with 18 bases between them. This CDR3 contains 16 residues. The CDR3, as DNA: TGCGCCAGCAGCCGGGACGGGGGAAGGGATACCGGGGAGCTGTTTTTT. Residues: CASSRDGGRDTGELFF.

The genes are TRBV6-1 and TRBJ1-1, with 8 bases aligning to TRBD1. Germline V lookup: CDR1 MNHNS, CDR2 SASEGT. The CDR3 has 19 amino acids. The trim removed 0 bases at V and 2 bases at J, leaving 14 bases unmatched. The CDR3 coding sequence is TGTGCCAGCAGTGAAGCGTCTTTTACCCTGGACAGGGTTAACACTGAAGCTTTCTTT. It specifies CASSEASFTLDRVNTEAFF.

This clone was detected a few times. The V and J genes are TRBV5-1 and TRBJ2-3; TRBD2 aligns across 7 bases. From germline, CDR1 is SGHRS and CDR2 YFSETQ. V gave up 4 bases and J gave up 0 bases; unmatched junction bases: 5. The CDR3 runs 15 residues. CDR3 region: CASSGRAGSTDTQYF. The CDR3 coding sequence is TGCGCCAGCAGCGGTCGAGCGGGGAGCACAGATACGCAGTATTTT.

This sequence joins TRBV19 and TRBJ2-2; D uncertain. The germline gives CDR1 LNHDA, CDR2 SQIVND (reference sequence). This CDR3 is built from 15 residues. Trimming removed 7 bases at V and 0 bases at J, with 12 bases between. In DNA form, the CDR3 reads TGTGCCAGTAACAAGGACGGTTCGAACACCGGGGAGCTGTTTTTT. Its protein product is CASNKDGSNTGELFF.

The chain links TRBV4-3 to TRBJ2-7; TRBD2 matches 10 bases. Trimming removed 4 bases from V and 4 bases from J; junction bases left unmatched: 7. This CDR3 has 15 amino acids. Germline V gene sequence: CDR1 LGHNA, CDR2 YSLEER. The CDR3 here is CASSRNLAGEYEQYF. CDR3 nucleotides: TGCGCCAGCAGCCGGAATCTAGCGGGAGAATACGAGCAGTACTTC.

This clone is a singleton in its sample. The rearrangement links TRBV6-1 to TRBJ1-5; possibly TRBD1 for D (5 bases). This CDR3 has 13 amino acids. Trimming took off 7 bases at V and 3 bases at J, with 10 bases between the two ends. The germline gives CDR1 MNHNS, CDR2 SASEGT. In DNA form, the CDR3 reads TGTGCCAGCACCGAACAGGTCAATCAGCCCCAGCATTTT. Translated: CASTEQVNQPQHF.

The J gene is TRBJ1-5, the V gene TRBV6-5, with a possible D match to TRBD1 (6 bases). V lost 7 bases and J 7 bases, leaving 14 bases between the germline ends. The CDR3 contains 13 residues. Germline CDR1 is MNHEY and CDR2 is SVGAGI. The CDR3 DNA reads TGTGCCAGCACCCGACAGGTGGGACAGCCCCAGCATTTT. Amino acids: CASTRQVGQPQHF.

CDR3 residues: CASSLGRVVDEQYF. The CDR3 DNA follows: TGTGCCAGCAGCTTAGGTAGGGTGGTGGACGAGCAGTACTTC. The chain carries TRBV7-8 and TRBJ2-7; D remains ambiguous. The CDR3 covers 14 residues. Trimming shortened V by 1 base and J by 5 bases, and 12 bases separated the two germline ends. Germline CDR1 reads SGHVS; CDR2 reads FQNEAQ.

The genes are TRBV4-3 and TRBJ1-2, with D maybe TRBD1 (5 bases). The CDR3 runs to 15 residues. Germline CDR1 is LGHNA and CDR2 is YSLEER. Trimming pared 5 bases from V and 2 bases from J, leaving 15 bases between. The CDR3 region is CASSYLRGSNYGYTF. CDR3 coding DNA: TGCGCCAGCAGCTATCTTCGGGGGTCCAACTATGGCTACACCTTC.

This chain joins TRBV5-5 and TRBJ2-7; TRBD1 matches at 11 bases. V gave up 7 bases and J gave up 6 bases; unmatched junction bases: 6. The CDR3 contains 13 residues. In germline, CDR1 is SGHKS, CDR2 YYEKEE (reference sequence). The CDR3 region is CASRRGTGGEQYF. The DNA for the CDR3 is TGTGCCAGCCGCCGAGGGACAGGGGGCGAGCAGTACTTC.

The CDR3 loop reads CASSLQGTSTDTQYF. The DNA of the CDR3 is TGTGCCAGCAGCTTGCAGGGAACGAGCACAGATACGCAGTATTTT. This rearrangement joins TRBV11-2 to TRBJ2-3; tentative D call: TRBD1 (5 bases). V was trimmed by 3 bases and J by 0 bases, leaving 10 bases between them. The CDR3 sequence is 15 residues long. The germline CDR1 and CDR2 sequences are SGHAT and FQNNGV.

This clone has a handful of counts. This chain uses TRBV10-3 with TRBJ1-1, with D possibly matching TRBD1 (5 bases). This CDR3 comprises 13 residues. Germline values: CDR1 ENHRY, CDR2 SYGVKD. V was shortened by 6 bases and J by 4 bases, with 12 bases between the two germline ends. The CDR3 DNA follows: TGTGCCATCAGCAGGGAGCGAGGCACTGAAGCTTTCTTT. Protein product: CAISRERGTEAFF.

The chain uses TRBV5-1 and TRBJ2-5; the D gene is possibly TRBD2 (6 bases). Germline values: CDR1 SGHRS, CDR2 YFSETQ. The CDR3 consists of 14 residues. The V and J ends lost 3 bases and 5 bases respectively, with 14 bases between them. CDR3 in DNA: TGCGCCAGCAGCTCGGCCGGGAGATTGGAGACCCAGTACTTC. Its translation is CASSSAGRLETQYF. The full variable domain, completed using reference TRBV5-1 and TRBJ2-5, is KAGVTQTPRYLIKTRGQQVTLSCSPISGHRSVSWYQQTPGQGLQFLFEYFSETQRNKGNFPGRFSGRQFSNSRSEMNVSTLELGDSALYLCASSSAGRLETQYFGPGTRLLVL.

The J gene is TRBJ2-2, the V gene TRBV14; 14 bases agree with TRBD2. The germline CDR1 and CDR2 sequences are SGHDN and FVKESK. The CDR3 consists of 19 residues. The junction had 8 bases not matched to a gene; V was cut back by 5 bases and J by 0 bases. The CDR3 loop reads CASSKRLAGGPTNTGELFF. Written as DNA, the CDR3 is TGTGCCAGCAGCAAGAGACTAGCGGGAGGGCCGACGAACACCGGGGAGCTGTTTTTT.